Shown below are 23 T cell receptor beta chains from a single sample sequenced in a study of blood T cell repertoires in COVID-19. The table came from immunoSEQ multiplex PCR; TCRdb's copy has only in-frame clones and leaves some out. The table has approximately 54,000 clones, more than 70% seen once. Sequencing was carried out using peripheral blood. These receptors came from a human donor in a cohort sampled during active COVID-19.

V gene TRBV20-1 combines with J gene TRBJ2-1, with 8 bases matching TRBD2. V was pared by 3 bases and J by 9 bases, with 4 bases of the junction left unmatched. This CDR3 has 12 amino acids. Germline values: CDR1 DFQATT, CDR2 SNEGSKA (reference sequence). DNA of the CDR3: TGCAGTGCTAGTAAGCGGGAGAGTGAGCAGTTCTTC. The encoded protein is CSASKRESEQFF.

The rearrangement uses TRBV18 and TRBJ1-1; TRBD1 agrees at 10 bases. The germline V gene encodes CDR1 KGHSH and CDR2 LQKENI. CDR3 length equals 15 residues. The junction had 4 bases not matched to a gene; V was cut back by 5 bases and J by 1 base. The CDR3 reads CASSGDRGQNTEAFF. In nucleotides, the CDR3 is TGTGCCAGCTCAGGGGACAGGGGCCAGAACACTGAAGCTTTCTTT.

The rearrangement joins TRBV7-9 to TRBJ2-7; 7 bases agree with TRBD2. The ends lost 6 bases at V and 2 bases at J; junction bases unmatched: 7. CDR3 length: 14 amino acids. Germline V lookup: CDR1 SEHNR, CDR2 FQNEAQ (reference sequence). Here the CDR3 DNA reads TGTGCCAGCAGGCCAGGACGGGAGGCCTACGAGCAGTACTTC. Protein product: CASRPGREAYEQYF.

The V and J genes are TRBV7-2 and TRBJ2-6; D gene unclear. The CDR3 contains 16 residues. Germline CDR1 is SGHTA and CDR2 is FQGNSA. Trimming shortened V by 0 bases and J by 2 bases, and 8 bases separated the two germline ends. The CDR3: CASSLARSTGANVLTF. CDR3 nucleotides: TGTGCCAGCAGCTTAGCGCGAAGTACTGGGGCCAACGTCCTGACTTTC.

This clone has only a few counts. This rearrangement joins TRBV7-9 to TRBJ1-2; 7 bases are shared with TRBD1. Looked up from germline, CDR1 is SEHNR and CDR2 is FQNEAQ (reference sequence). The V segment lost 5 bases and the J segment 6 bases; nucleotides outside the gene matches: 6. CDR3 length: 13 amino acids. The CDR3 DNA follows: TGTGCCAGCAGCCCGAGACAGGGCGATGGCTACACCTTC. Translation gives CASSPRQGDGYTF.

The chain links TRBV7-9 to TRBJ2-1; D is ambiguous. Trimming shortened V by 5 bases and J by 0 bases, and 11 bases separated the two germline ends. Germline V lookup: CDR1 SEHNR, CDR2 FQNEAQ (reference sequence). There are 15 residues in the CDR3. The DNA of the CDR3 is TGTGCCAGCAGCCGCGTTTTGAGCTCCTACAATGAGCAGTTCTTC. Its protein is CASSRVLSSYNEQFF. The full variable domain, in which reference TRBV7-9 and TRBJ2-1 provide the parts outside the CDR3, is DTGVSQNPRHKITKRGQNVTFRCDPISEHNRLYWYRQTLGQGPEFLTYFQNEAQLEKSRLLSDRFSAERPKGSFSTLEIQRTEQGDSAMYLCASSRVLSSYNEQFFGPGTRLTVL.

The chain is built from TRBV10-3 and TRBJ2-2; 10 nucleotides match TRBD1. Trimming removed 4 bases from V and 3 bases from J; junction bases left unmatched: 8. This CDR3 has 17 residues. Germline CDR1 is ENHRY and CDR2 is SYGVKD. In nucleotides, the CDR3 is TGTGCCATCAGTGCATCCAGGGGACAGGGGTACACCGGGGAGCTGTTTTTT. Translating it yields CAISASRGQGYTGELFF.

This clone was counted between two and nine times. V gene TRBV10-3 combines with J gene TRBJ2-5, with 7 nucleotides matching TRBD1. With 8 bases clipped from V and 5 bases from J, the junction kept 11 bases outside the gene matches. CDR1 and CDR2 (germline): ENHRY, SYGVKD. This CDR3 has 14 residues. Here the CDR3 DNA reads TGTGCCATCGGTAGACAGGGATCAGGGGAGACCCAGTACTTC. This gives the protein CAIGRQGSGETQYF.

This clone appeared a single time. The genes are TRBV30 and TRBJ2-1, with D perhaps matching TRBD2 (5 bases). Deletions cut 0 bases from V and 4 bases from J, with 7 bases between. Per the germline V gene, CDR1 is GTSNPN and CDR2 is SVGIG (reference sequence). This CDR3 comprises 13 residues. The CDR3 region is CAWSVRRYNEQFF. For the CDR3, the DNA is TGTGCCTGGAGTGTACGGAGGTACAATGAGCAGTTCTTC.

The gene calls are TRBV7-6 and TRBJ2-1; 9 positions match TRBD2. The germline gives CDR1 SGHVS, CDR2 FNYEAQ. V gave up 1 base and J gave up 6 bases; unmatched junction bases: 4. CDR3 length equals 15 residues. The CDR3 DNA is TGTGCCAGCAGCTTAGGGCTAGCGGGGACCAATGAGCAGTTCTTC. Translating gives CASSLGLAGTNEQFF.

This chain joins TRBV21-1 and TRBJ1-1; TRBD1 is the table's D call, not checked against the DNA. TRBV21-1 is flagged as a pseudogene. The CDR3 extends over 19 amino acids. This CDR3 reads CASETKPRQGRVRGTEAFF. CDR3 sequence (DNA): TGTGCCAGCGAGACAAAGCCCCGACAGGGAAGGGTACGTGGCACTGAAGCTTTCTTT.

This clone was seen a handful of times. The V and J genes are TRBV6-6 and TRBJ2-7, with D possibly TRBD1 on 6 matching bases. Germline V lookup: CDR1 MNHNY, CDR2 SVGAGI (reference sequence). This CDR3 region has 15 residues. Trimming removed 2 bases at V and 0 bases at J, with 11 bases between. The CDR3 loop is CASSYGRRGSYEQYF. The CDR3 nucleotides are TGTGCCAGCAGTTACGGGCGCAGGGGCTCCTACGAGCAGTACTTC.

This sequence joins TRBV19 and TRBJ1-3, with 7 bases matching TRBD1. Germline CDR1 is LNHDA and CDR2 is SQIVND (reference sequence). Trimming removed 5 bases from V and 3 bases from J; junction bases left unmatched: 4. The CDR3 is 14 amino acids. CDR3 in amino acids: CASSPDRVGNTIYF. The CDR3 DNA is TGTGCCAGTAGTCCCGACAGGGTTGGAAACACCATATATTTT. Full variable domain (remainder filled in from reference TRBV19 and TRBJ1-3): DGGITQSPKYLFRKEGQNVTLSCEQNLNHDAMYWYRQDPGQGLRLIYYSQIVNDFQKGDIAEGYSVSREKKESFPLTVTSAQKNPTAFYLCASSPDRVGNTIYFGEGSWLTVV.

The gene calls are TRBV5-5 and TRBJ2-3, with 7 bases matching TRBD2. With 4 bases clipped from V and 15 bases from J, the junction kept 11 bases outside the gene matches. CDR3 length equals 12 residues. The germline CDR1 and CDR2 sequences are SGHKS and YYEKEE (reference sequence). Here the CDR3 DNA reads TGTGCCAGCAGCCCGGCGACTAGCTCGAACTATTTT. It codes for CASSPATSSNYF.

This clone was seen a few times. The V call is TRBV10-3, the J call TRBJ1-5; a possible D gene is TRBD1 (6 bases). With 3 bases removed from V and 0 bases from J, the gap between germline ends came to 9 bases. Germline V CDR1 and CDR2: ENHRY, SYGVKD. The CDR3 has 15 amino acids. In nucleotides, the CDR3 is TGTGCCATCAGTGAAACAGGGATTAGCAATCAGCCCCAGCATTTT. Encoded protein: CAISETGISNQPQHF.

The CDR3 nucleotides are TGTGCCAGCAGTAACCTTGGCCCTGAAGCTTTCTTT. Translating it yields CASSNLGPEAFF. The rearrangement links TRBV2 to TRBJ1-1, with D uncertain. The V gene's germline CDR1 is SNHLY and CDR2 FYNNEI. V shed 5 bases and J shed 6 bases, with 10 bases lying between them. The CDR3 has 12 amino acids.

The rearrangement links TRBV4-1 to TRBJ1-3, with 7 bases lining up with TRBD1. This CDR3 comprises 18 residues. V gave up 0 bases and J gave up 1 base; unmatched junction bases: 9. The germline V gene encodes CDR1 MGHRA and CDR2 YSYEKL. The CDR3 DNA is TGCGCCAGCAGCCAAGATGGCCAGGGGGTTAGATCTGGAAACACCATATATTTT. Translated, it gives CASSQDGQGVRSGNTIYF.

This clone was observed once. This chain links TRBV7-2 with TRBJ2-5; D may be TRBD2 (5 bases). The CDR3 extends over 15 amino acids. From germline, CDR1 is SGHTA and CDR2 FQGNSA. V shed 3 bases and J shed 1 base, with 12 bases lying between them. CDR3 region: CASSFTRNRQETQYF. CDR3 nucleotides: TGTGCCAGCAGCTTCACTAGGAATCGCCAAGAGACCCAGTACTTC.

The rearrangement joins TRBV2 to TRBJ2-4; D call uncertain. Per the germline V gene, CDR1 is SNHLY and CDR2 is FYNNEI. Trimming stripped 1 base from V and 2 bases from J, with 9 bases between. The CDR3 contains 15 residues. The CDR3 loop is CASSEDSAPKNIQYF. The CDR3 DNA is TGTGCCAGCAGTGAAGACAGTGCTCCCAAAAACATTCAGTACTTC.

The chain links TRBV12-3 or TRBV12-4 to TRBJ2-7; 7 bases match TRBD1. The CDR3 has 11 amino acids. V shed 5 bases and J 9 bases; nucleotides not matched to a gene: 4. As DNA, the CDR3 is TGTGCCAGCAGTACAGGGGCGGCGCAGTACTTC. Translated, it gives CASSTGAAQYF.

The rearrangement joins TRBV9 to TRBJ1-1; possible D gene TRBD1, 6 bases. The CDR3 is made up of 13 amino acids. Germline CDR1 is SGDLS and CDR2 is YYNGEE. The V end lost 4 bases, the J end lost 3 bases, and 10 bases lay between the germline ends. DNA for the CDR3: TGTGCCAGCAGCCGGGACATCCACACTGAAGCTTTCTTT. The encoded protein is CASSRDIHTEAFF. Looking up the rest from reference TRBV9 and TRBJ1-1 gives the full variable domain: DSGVTQTPKHLITATGQRVTLRCSPRSGDLSVYWYQQSLDQGLQFLIQYYNGEERAKGNILERFSAQQFPDLHSELNLSSLELGDSALYFCASSRDIHTEAFFGQGTRLTVV.

This clone has just one count. The V gene is TRBV4-1, the J gene TRBJ2-1, with TRBD1 matching over 12 bases. V shed 3 bases, J shed 7 bases, and the junction held 7 bases outside the gene matches. CDR3 size: 16 residues. Per germline, CDR1 MGHRA and CDR2 YSYEKL. The CDR3 protein is CASSHRDRGHSNEQFF. CDR3 DNA: TGCGCCAGCAGCCACCGGGACAGGGGGCATAGTAATGAGCAGTTCTTC.

V usage is TRBV30 and J usage is TRBJ2-4; D uncertain. The CDR3 length is 14 residues. Germline lookup yields CDR1 GTSNPN and CDR2 SVGIG (reference sequence). Trimming shortened V by 2 bases and J by 2 bases, and 10 bases separated the two germline ends. This CDR3 is CAWSLGDSKNIQYF. DNA for the CDR3: TGTGCCTGGAGTCTAGGTGATTCCAAAAACATTCAGTACTTC.